This is a list of T cell receptor beta chains from one sample in a study of T cells in narcolepsy. Measured with immunoSEQ multiplex PCR; TCRdb has only the in-frame clones, and not every one. Of around 28,000 clones in the sample, 78% are singletons; the top ten hold over 0.95%. What was sequenced was CD45RA- memory CD4+ T cells from PBMCs. These receptors all come from a human donor with narcolepsy. CDR3s include the opening cysteine and the closing phenylalanine or tryptophan. Each record gives: CDR3 DNA, CDR3 protein, D gene, clone size, J gene, V gene. D genes are given only for firm matches. Some rows have no size entry. The others give once, few or many, or a class for an expanded clone.

CDR3 DNA: TGCACCAGCACACTCAGGGTTTTAATGAACACTGAAGCTTTCTTT; CDR3 protein: CTSTLRVLMNTEAFF; D gene: -; clone size: -; J gene: TRBJ1-1; V gene: TRBV1
CDR3 DNA: TGTGCCAGCAGTGCAGGGCGTGATCAGCCCCAGCATTTT; CDR3 protein: CASSAGRDQPQHF; D gene: -; clone size: -; J gene: TRBJ1-5; V gene: TRBV6-4
CDR3 DNA: TGTGCTAGCAGCTTGGGGGGGGTGAATGAGCAGTTCTTC; CDR3 protein: CASSLGGVNEQFF; D gene: TRBD2; clone size: -; J gene: TRBJ2-1; V gene: TRBV7-7
CDR3 DNA: TGTGCCAGCAAGAGGTCGGAGACCCAGTACTTC; CDR3 protein: CASKRSETQYF; D gene: -; clone size: -; J gene: TRBJ2-5; V gene: TRBV6-5
CDR3 DNA: TGTGCCAGCAGTGAAGAGCGGGACAACAATCAGCCCCAGCATTTT; CDR3 protein: CASSEERDNNQPQHF; D gene: -; clone size: -; J gene: TRBJ1-5; V gene: TRBV2
CDR3 DNA: TGCGCCAGCAGCTCAGGGACTAGCGGGAGCTACGAGCAGTACTTC; CDR3 protein: CASSSGTSGSYEQYF; D gene: TRBD2; clone size: -; J gene: TRBJ2-7; V gene: TRBV5-1
CDR3 DNA: TGCACCAGCAGCCAATGGAAATGGGCAGGCTACACCTTC; CDR3 protein: CTSSQWKWAGYTF; D gene: -; clone size: -; J gene: TRBJ1-2; V gene: TRBV1
CDR3 DNA: TGTGCCAGTATTCCGCCGGAACAGATCTATGGCTACACCTTC; CDR3 protein: CASIPPEQIYGYTF; D gene: -; clone size: -; J gene: TRBJ1-2; V gene: TRBV6-1
CDR3 DNA: TGCGCCAGCAGCTTGGAGCGGGGAAGAAACTATGGCTACACCTTC; CDR3 protein: CASSLERGRNYGYTF; D gene: -; clone size: -; J gene: TRBJ1-2; V gene: TRBV5-1
CDR3 DNA: TGTGCCAGCAGCTTGGGAGGGGCGAGCACCGGGGAGCTGTTTTTT; CDR3 protein: CASSLGGASTGELFF; D gene: -; clone size: -; J gene: TRBJ2-2; V gene: TRBV5-5
CDR3 DNA: TGTGCCAGCAGCTTAGCAGAAAAGTACGAGCAGTACTTC; CDR3 protein: CASSLAEKYEQYF; D gene: -; clone size: once; J gene: TRBJ2-7; V gene: TRBV7-3
CDR3 DNA: TGCGCCAGCAGCGATATGGGACTAGCGGGGAGGTTCTTC; CDR3 protein: CASSDMGLAGRFF; D gene: TRBD2; clone size: -; J gene: TRBJ2-1; V gene: TRBV5-1
CDR3 DNA: TGTGCCAGCAGCTTAGCGCGGGAGGGGAGAGGAAACACCATATATTTT; CDR3 protein: CASSLAREGRGNTIYF; D gene: -; clone size: medium-sized; J gene: TRBJ1-3; V gene: TRBV7-6
CDR3 DNA: TGTGCCAGCAGTACCCGGACAGGAATTGAAAAACTGTTTTTT; CDR3 protein: CASSTRTGIEKLFF; D gene: TRBD1; clone size: once; J gene: TRBJ1-4; V gene: TRBV6-5
CDR3 DNA: TGTGCCATCACGGACGGGGACCTCTACGAGCAGTACTTC; CDR3 protein: CAITDGDLYEQYF; D gene: -; clone size: once; J gene: TRBJ2-7; V gene: TRBV10-3
CDR3 DNA: TGCGCCAGCAGCCAGATAAATAATTGGCGGGACCGAGGAACTGAAGCTTTCTTT; CDR3 protein: CASSQINNWRDRGTEAFF; D gene: -; clone size: -; J gene: TRBJ1-1; V gene: TRBV4-1
CDR3 DNA: TGTGCCACGAGGGAGACAGGGCTGAGCAATGAGCAGTTCTTC; CDR3 protein: CATRETGLSNEQFF; D gene: TRBD1; clone size: -; J gene: TRBJ2-1; V gene: TRBV6-1
CDR3 DNA: TGTGCCAGCAGCCCCGGGACAGGGGGCAATCAGCCCCAGCATTTT; CDR3 protein: CASSPGTGGNQPQHF; D gene: TRBD1; clone size: -; J gene: TRBJ1-5; V gene: TRBV9